The T cell receptor beta chain under discussion was sequenced for a study of shared clonotypes between healthy human individuals. The CD4+ fraction was divided into a CD45RA+ naive subset and a CD45RA-negative memory subset. For each subset, genomic DNA was distributed in equal portions over several immunoSEQ plates. Clones were read by immunoSEQ multiplex PCR, and TCRdb kept only the in-frame ones, dropping some. The sample lists 900,000 to 1,200,000 clones, approximately 78% occurring once. This CDR3 is 18 amino acids long. CDR1 is LNHNV and CDR2 is YYDKDF in the germline V gene (reference sequence). Trimming took 4 bases from V and 1 from J, leaving 22 bases between them. General observations from the study: The diversity represented, both genetic and in exposure history, was limited by few donors. Compared with clonotypes that all four donors shared, non-shared clonotypes had lower generation probabilities.

With respect to this clone: Antigen specificity is unknown.

Material for sequencing was memory CD4+ T cells from PBMCs. The subset here: CD45RA-negative fraction. The genes are TRBV15 and TRBJ2-5; possible D gene TRBD1, 6 bases. The receptor was derived from a man aged 18 to 29 in good health. Some clones in this sample may be carry-over from other donors' samples. This chain's CDR3 is CATSTRRDTLYIQETQYF. DNA of the CDR3: TGTGCCACCAGCACGCGCCGGGACACTTTGTATATCCAAGAGACCCAGTACTTC.